These 12 T cell receptor beta chains originate from one sample sequenced in a study of lymphopenia after photon versus proton radiotherapy. Measured with immunoSEQ multiplex PCR; TCRdb has only the in-frame clones, and not every one. The data hold approximately 30,000 clones, with 94% observed a single time. The starting material was peripheral blood, obtained from a patient treated with photon-based radiotherapy. The receptor source for this set is a woman aged 50 to 60 with cholangiocarcinoma.

The chain combines TRBV7-9 with TRBJ1-2; D is perhaps TRBD1 (6 bases). CDR1 and CDR2 (germline): SEHNR, FQNEAQ (reference sequence). CDR3 length equals 14 residues. Trimming removed 5 bases from V and 7 bases from J, with 17 bases in between. The CDR3 sequence: CASSLSGEGGGYTF. The CDR3 bases are TGTGCCAGCAGCCTGAGTGGGGAAGGGGGTGGCTACACCTTC.

V and J are TRBV18 and TRBJ1-1; the match to TRBD1 covers 8 bases. The CDR3 has 16 amino acids. Germline CDR1 and CDR2: KGHSH and LQKENI. V lost 3 bases to trimming and J lost 0 bases; unmatched junction nucleotides: 6. The CDR3: CASSPGTGRMNTEAFF. The CDR3 nucleotides are TGTGCCAGCTCACCCGGGACAGGAAGAATGAACACTGAAGCTTTCTTT.

This clone was seen a single time. This chain joins TRBV19 and TRBJ2-7; D remains ambiguous. With 1 base removed from V and 6 bases from J, the gap between germline ends came to 13 bases. CDR1 is LNHDA and CDR2 is SQIVND in the germline V gene (reference sequence). The CDR3 has 14 residues. The CDR3 DNA follows: TGTGCCAGTAGTATAGGGCCTATAAAGGGCGAGCAGTACTTC. This sequence encodes CASSIGPIKGEQYF.

This chain links TRBV6-1 with TRBJ2-7; weak D call: TRBD1 (6 bases). Germline V lookup: CDR1 MNHNS, CDR2 SASEGT. This CDR3 has 13 amino acids. The germline V and J ends were trimmed by 7 bases and 3 bases, with 13 bases remaining between them. DNA for the CDR3: TGTGCCAGCACGCGGACAGCAGGCTACGAGCAGTACTTC. It is translated as CASTRTAGYEQYF.

This chain connects TRBV7-8 to TRBJ2-5, with 7 bases matching TRBD2. The germline V gene has CDR1 SGHVS and CDR2 FQNEAQ. The junction had 9 bases not matched to a gene; V was cut back by 7 bases and J by 7 bases. The CDR3 consists of 13 residues. In DNA form, the CDR3 reads TGTGCCAGCACTAGCGGCGGGATGGGGACCCAGTACTTC. Amino acid sequence: CASTSGGMGTQYF.

This clone was found once. The rearrangement links TRBV20-1 to TRBJ2-5, with D possibly being TRBD2 (5 bases). V was trimmed by 5 bases and J by 5 bases, leaving 9 bases between them. Germline CDR1 reads DFQATT; CDR2 reads SNEGSKA (reference sequence). The CDR3 spans 11 residues. CDR3 amino acids: CSAAWEETQYF. The CDR3 bases are TGCAGTGCTGCGTGGGAGGAGACCCAGTACTTC.

This chain joins TRBV11-2 and TRBJ1-4; D not certain. Germline assignment: CDR1 SGHAT and CDR2 FQNNGV. Trimming stripped 5 bases from V and 3 bases from J, with 13 bases between. There are 15 residues in the CDR3. This CDR3 is CASSPQTVPNEKLFF. The CDR3 DNA reads TGTGCCAGCAGCCCTCAGACGGTACCTAATGAAAAACTGTTTTTT. Filled out from reference TRBV11-2 and TRBJ1-4, the complete variable domain reads EAGVAQSPRYKIIEKRQSVAFWCNPISGHATLYWYQQILGQGPKLLIQFQNNGVVDDSQLPKDRFSAERLKGVDSTLKIQPAKLEDSAVYLCASSPQTVPNEKLFFGSGTQLSVL.

J is TRBJ2-7 and V is TRBV9, with D unresolved. The germline V gene has CDR1 SGDLS and CDR2 YYNGEE. This CDR3 contains 14 residues. V gave up 3 bases and J gave up 3 bases, with 13 bases separating them. This CDR3 is CASSDDRTGYEQYF. DNA of the CDR3: TGTGCCAGCAGCGATGATAGGACGGGCTACGAGCAGTACTTC.

This clone was observed once. J is TRBJ2-7 and V is TRBV5-4; the match to TRBD2 covers 10 bases. This CDR3 has 15 amino acids. The junction had 3 bases not matched to a gene; V was cut back by 1 base and J by 2 bases. Per the germline V gene, CDR1 is SGHNT and CDR2 is YYREEE (reference sequence). The CDR3 sequence is CASSLSLAGPYEQYF. CDR3 in DNA: TGTGCCAGCAGCTTGTCACTAGCGGGACCCTACGAGCAGTACTTC. Using reference TRBV5-4 and TRBJ2-7 for the parts outside the CDR3, the full variable domain is ETGVTQSPTHLIKTRGQQVTLRCSSQSGHNTVSWYQQALGQGPQFIFQYYREEENGRGNFPPRFSGLQFPNYSSELNVNALELDDSALYLCASSLSLAGPYEQYFGPGTRLTVT.

This clone showed up just a few times. The V call is TRBV4-3, the J call TRBJ1-4; D gene uncertain. Germline CDR1 reads LGHNA; CDR2 reads YSLEER. The ends were cut back, 3 bases at V and 1 base at J, with 12 bases in the middle. CDR3 length: 16 residues. The CDR3 DNA follows: TGCGCCAGCAGCCATCTCATCGGCGAAACTAATGAAAAACTGTTTTTT. It is translated as CASSHLIGETNEKLFF.

V gene TRBV28 combines with J gene TRBJ1-2; the match to TRBD1 covers 9 bases. The CDR3 has 14 residues. V lost 0 bases to trimming and J lost 8 bases; unmatched junction nucleotides: 4. The germline V gene encodes CDR1 MDHEN and CDR2 SYDVKM. CDR3 in DNA: TGTGCCAGCAGTTTATGGGGACAGGGCCCCGGCTACACCTTC. This codes for CASSLWGQGPGYTF.

The chain carries TRBV30 and TRBJ1-4, with no clear D. The CDR3 contains 12 residues. Per the germline V gene, CDR1 is GTSNPN and CDR2 is SVGIG (reference sequence). Trimming removed 1 base at V and 8 bases at J, with 8 bases between. CDR3 region: CAWSEAGEKLFF. The CDR3 DNA reads TGTGCCTGGAGTGAGGCGGGGGAAAAACTGTTTTTT.